Given below is one T cell receptor beta chain in context. Allocation to cohorts depended on clinical history reported by the participants. Either two negative PCRs, clearance, or symptom resolution qualified Cohort 3 donors as recovered. The data originate from a study of blood T cell repertoires in COVID-19. Background on the study: There were acute and convalescent COVID-19 samples, and they came from the United States, Italy and Spain. PBMCs, B-cell-depleted T cells, or T cells were the source of the cDNA or gDNA that made up the material.

Clones were read by immunoSEQ multiplex PCR, and TCRdb kept only the in-frame ones, dropping some. This table has under 250,000 clones, 82% appearing once. V dropped 6 bases and J dropped 7 bases, with 10 bases sitting between them. The CDR3 is 13 amino acids. Germline-derived CDR1 and CDR2 are MNHEY and SVGEGT. The clonotype was recovered from a woman aged 55-69 years who had recovered from COVID-19. Source material: PBMCs or T cells enriched from blood (not recorded which). The gene calls are TRBV6-2 or TRBV6-3 and TRBJ1-6; D is undetermined. CDR3 sequence (DNA): TGTGCCAGCAGCCCGGGGAGGAATTCACCCCTCCACTTT. Residues: CASSPGRNSPLHF.